This T cell receptor (beta chain) was sequenced for a study of blood T cell repertoires in COVID-19. Overall study context: Samples of COVID-19 (acute and convalescent) were obtained from the United States, Italy and Spain. The cDNA or gDNA used as material had been derived from T cells, B-cell-depleted T cells, or PBMCs.

This CDR3 region has 14 residues. CDR1 and CDR2 from the germline V gene are SGDLS and YYNGEE. Trimming stripped 1 base from V and 3 bases from J, with 9 bases between. Under the authors' procedure: For nucleated cells, counts were estimated from reference gene primer amplification. Profiling relied on immunoSEQ multiplex PCR, and the TCRdb table lists in-frame clones only, not all of them. V and J calls and clone size are as listed in that table; D and trimming were resolved from the DNA. Seen here are approximately 180,000 clones, 80% to 95% observed once, and the top ten hold 0.5% to 0.6%. Sequencing was carried out using peripheral blood. This sequence originates from a man over 45 with acute or convalescent COVID-19. This chain joins TRBV9 and TRBJ2-3, with a weak D call TRBD2 (5 bases). CDR3 protein: CASSVNRGTDTQYF. The CDR3 nucleotides are TGTGCCAGCAGCGTAAACAGAGGGACAGATACGCAGTATTTT.